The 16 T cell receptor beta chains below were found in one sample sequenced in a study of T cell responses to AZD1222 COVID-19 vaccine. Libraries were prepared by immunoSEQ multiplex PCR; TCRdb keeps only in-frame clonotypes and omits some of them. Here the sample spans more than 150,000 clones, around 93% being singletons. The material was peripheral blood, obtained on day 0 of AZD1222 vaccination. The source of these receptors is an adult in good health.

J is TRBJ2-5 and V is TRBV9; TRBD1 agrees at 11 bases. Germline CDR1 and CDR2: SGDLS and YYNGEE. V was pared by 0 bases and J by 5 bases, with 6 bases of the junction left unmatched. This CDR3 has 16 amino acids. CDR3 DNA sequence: TGTGCCAGCAGCGTAGAAGGACAGGGGGCTGGTGAGACCCAGTACTTC. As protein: CASSVEGQGAGETQYF.

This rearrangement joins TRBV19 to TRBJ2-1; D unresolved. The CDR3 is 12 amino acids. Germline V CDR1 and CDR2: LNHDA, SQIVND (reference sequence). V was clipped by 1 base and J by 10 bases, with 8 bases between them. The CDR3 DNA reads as TGTGCCAGTAGTATAGTCCAGGCCGAGCAGTTCTTC. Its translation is CASSIVQAEQFF.

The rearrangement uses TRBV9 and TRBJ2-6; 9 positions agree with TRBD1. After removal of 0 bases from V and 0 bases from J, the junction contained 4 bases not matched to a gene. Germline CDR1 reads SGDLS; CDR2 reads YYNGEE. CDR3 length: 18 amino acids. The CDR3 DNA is TGTGCCAGCAGCGTAGCCGGGACAGGGAACTCTGGGGCCAACGTCCTGACTTTC. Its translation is CASSVAGTGNSGANVLTF.

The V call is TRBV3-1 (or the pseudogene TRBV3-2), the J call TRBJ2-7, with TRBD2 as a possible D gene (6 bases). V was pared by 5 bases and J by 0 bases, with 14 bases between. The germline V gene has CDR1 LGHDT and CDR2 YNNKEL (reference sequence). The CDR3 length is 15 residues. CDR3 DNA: TGTGCCAGCAGCTCGGGACTTCCCAGCTCCTACGAGCAGTACTTC. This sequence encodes CASSSGLPSSYEQYF.

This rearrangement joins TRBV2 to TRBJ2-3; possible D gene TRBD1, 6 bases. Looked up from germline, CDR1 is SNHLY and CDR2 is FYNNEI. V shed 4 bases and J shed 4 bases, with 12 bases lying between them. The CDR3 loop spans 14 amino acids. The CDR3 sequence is CASSGRQEPDTQYF. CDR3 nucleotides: TGTGCCAGCAGTGGACGACAGGAACCAGATACGCAGTATTTT.

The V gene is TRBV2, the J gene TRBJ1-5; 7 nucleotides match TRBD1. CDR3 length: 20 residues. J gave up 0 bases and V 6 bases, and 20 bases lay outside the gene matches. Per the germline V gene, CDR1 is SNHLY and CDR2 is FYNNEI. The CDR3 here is CASSLPIQGRGDSSNQPQHF. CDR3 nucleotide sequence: TGTGCCAGCAGCTTACCGATACAGGGGAGGGGAGATAGTAGCAATCAGCCCCAGCATTTT.

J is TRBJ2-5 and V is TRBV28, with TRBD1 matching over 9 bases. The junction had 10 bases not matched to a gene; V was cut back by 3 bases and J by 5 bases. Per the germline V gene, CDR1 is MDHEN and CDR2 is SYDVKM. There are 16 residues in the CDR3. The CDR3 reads CASSLLTGGLLETQYF. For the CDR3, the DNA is TGTGCCAGCAGTTTGTTAACAGGGGGCCTTCTTGAGACCCAGTACTTC.

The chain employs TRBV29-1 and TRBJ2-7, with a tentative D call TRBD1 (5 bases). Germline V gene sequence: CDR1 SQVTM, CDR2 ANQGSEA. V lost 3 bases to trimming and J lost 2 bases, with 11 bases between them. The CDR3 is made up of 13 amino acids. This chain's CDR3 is CSVEVQGTYEQYF. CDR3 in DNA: TGCAGCGTTGAGGTTCAGGGCACCTACGAGCAGTACTTC.

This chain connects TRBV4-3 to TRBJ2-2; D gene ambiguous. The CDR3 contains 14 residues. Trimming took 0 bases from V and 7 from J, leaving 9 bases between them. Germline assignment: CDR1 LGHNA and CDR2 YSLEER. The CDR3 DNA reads TGCGCCAGCAGCCAAGACTTAACCGGCGGGGAGCTGTTTTTT. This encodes CASSQDLTGGELFF.

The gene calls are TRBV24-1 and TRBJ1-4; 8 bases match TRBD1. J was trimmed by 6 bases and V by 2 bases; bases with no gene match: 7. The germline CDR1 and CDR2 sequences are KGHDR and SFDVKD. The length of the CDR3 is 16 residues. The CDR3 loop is CATSDSQGARDEKLFF. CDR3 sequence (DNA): TGTGCCACCAGTGATTCCCAGGGGGCCCGGGATGAAAAACTGTTTTTT.

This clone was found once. The DNA for the CDR3 is TGTGCCAGCAGTTTAAGGGGCAGGGGGCAGGGTACGCAGTATTTT. The encoded protein is CASSLRGRGQGTQYF. The V call is TRBV27, the J call TRBJ2-3, with 8 bases that match TRBD1. Germline values: CDR1 MNHEY, CDR2 SMNVEV (reference sequence). Unmatched junction bases numbered 9, after V lost 2 bases and J lost 8 bases. This CDR3 region has 15 residues.

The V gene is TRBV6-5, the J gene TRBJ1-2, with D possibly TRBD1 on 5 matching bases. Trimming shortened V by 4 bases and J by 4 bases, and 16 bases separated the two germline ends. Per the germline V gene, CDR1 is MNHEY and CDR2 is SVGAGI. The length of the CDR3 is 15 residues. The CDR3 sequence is CASSSIGGGGYGYTF. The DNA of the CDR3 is TGTGCCAGCAGTTCCATCGGGGGGGGTGGCTATGGCTACACCTTC.

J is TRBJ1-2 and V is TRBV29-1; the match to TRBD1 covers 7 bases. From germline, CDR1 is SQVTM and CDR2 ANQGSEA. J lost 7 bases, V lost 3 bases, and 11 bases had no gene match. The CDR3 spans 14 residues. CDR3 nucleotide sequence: TGCAGCGTTGAGGGACAGCGCGGCTTTGGTGGCTACACCTTC. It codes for CSVEGQRGFGGYTF.

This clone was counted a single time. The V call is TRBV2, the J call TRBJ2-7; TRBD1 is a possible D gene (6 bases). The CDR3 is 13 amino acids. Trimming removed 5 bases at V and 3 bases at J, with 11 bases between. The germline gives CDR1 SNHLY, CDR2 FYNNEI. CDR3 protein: CASSTDRIYEQYF. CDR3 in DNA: TGTGCCAGCAGTACCGACAGGATCTACGAGCAGTACTTC. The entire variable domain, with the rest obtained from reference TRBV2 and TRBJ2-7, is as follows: EPEVTQTPSHQVTQMGQEVILRCVPISNHLYFYWYRQILGQKVEFLVSFYNNEISEKSEIFDDQFSVERPDGSNFTLKIRSTKLEDSAMYFCASSTDRIYEQYFGPGTRLTVT.

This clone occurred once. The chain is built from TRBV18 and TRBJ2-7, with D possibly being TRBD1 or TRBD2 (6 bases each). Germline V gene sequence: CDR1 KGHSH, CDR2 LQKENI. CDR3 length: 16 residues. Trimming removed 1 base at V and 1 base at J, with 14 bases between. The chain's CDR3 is CASSPQRAGTSYEQYF. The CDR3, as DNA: TGTGCCAGCTCACCACAGCGGGCGGGGACATCCTACGAGCAGTACTTC.

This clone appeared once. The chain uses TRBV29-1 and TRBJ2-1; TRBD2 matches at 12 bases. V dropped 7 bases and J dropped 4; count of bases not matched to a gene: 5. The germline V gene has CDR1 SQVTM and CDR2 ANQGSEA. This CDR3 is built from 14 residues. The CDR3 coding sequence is TGCAGCGCCAGGACTAGCGGGATATACAATGAGCAGTTCTTC. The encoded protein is CSARTSGIYNEQFF.